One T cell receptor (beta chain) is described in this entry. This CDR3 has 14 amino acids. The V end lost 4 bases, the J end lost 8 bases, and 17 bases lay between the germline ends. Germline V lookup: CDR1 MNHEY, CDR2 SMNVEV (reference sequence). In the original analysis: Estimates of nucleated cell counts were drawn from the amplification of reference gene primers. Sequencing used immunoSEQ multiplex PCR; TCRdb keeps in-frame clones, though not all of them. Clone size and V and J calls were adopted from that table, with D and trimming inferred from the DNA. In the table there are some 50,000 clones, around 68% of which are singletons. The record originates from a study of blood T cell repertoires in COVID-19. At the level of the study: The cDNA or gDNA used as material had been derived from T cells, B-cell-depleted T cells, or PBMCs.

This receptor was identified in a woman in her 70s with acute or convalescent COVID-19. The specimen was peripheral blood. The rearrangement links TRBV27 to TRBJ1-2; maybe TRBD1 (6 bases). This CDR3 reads CASSSLTGLGGYTF. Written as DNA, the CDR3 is TGTGCCAGCAGTTCTCTCACAGGGCTGGGCGGCTACACCTTC.